One sample yielded the 14 T cell receptor beta chains listed below, sequenced in a study of blood T cell repertoires in COVID-19 (dated by TCRdb to 2020 to 2021). The library relied on the immunoSEQ multiplex PCR assay. TCRdb took this table from immuneACCESS and kept in-frame rearrangements with V and J called. Such tables lack part of the clones; where checked against another copy, unresolved V genes explain under half of the gap, and the rest is unexplained. In all, the sample holds about 230,000 clones, and about nine tenths of those were seen once. Clones ranked in the top ten supply 3.5% to 4% of the sample. Sequenced: PBMCs or T cells enriched from blood (not recorded which). The receptor source for this set is a young woman with acute COVID-19.

The chain couples TRBV28 to TRBJ1-5; a weak D match, TRBD1 (5 bases). Germline CDR1 reads MDHEN; CDR2 reads SYDVKM. Trimming stripped 3 bases from V and 7 bases from J, with 19 bases between. This CDR3 comprises 16 residues. This CDR3 is CASSLATQGSWQPQHF. CDR3 sequence (DNA): TGTGCCAGCAGTTTGGCGACCCAGGGTTCGTGGCAGCCCCAGCATTTT.

The chain has TRBV7-8 and TRBJ1-1, with 7 bases matching TRBD1. Germline CDR1 and CDR2: SGHVS and FQNEAQ. CDR3 length: 17 amino acids. The junction had 9 bases not matched to a gene; V was cut back by 2 bases and J by 0 bases. DNA of the CDR3: TGTGCCAGCAGCTTAAGGGGAAGACAGGGAGTGAACACTGAAGCTTTCTTT. Amino acids: CASSLRGRQGVNTEAFF.

The rearrangement links TRBV15 to TRBJ2-2; TRBD1 might be the D (5 bases). V dropped 4 bases and J dropped 1 base, with 13 bases sitting between them. The CDR3 runs 16 residues. Germline CDR1 is LNHNV and CDR2 is YYDKDF (reference sequence). The CDR3, as DNA: TGTGCCACCAGCACCCTAGGGGCCTTGAACACCGGGGAGCTGTTTTTT. Residues: CATSTLGALNTGELFF.

This rearrangement joins TRBV7-3 to TRBJ2-3; D remains ambiguous. Trimming removed 2 bases at V and 4 bases at J, with 10 bases between. The CDR3 totals 14 residues. The germline V gene has CDR1 SGHTA and CDR2 FQGTGA. CDR3 sequence (DNA): TGTGCCAGCAGCTTAGGGCTTTCATCAGATACGCAGTATTTT. It codes for CASSLGLSSDTQYF.

The chain employs TRBV28 and TRBJ1-2; D call uncertain. The CDR3 contains 16 residues. The germline gives CDR1 MDHEN, CDR2 SYDVKM. Between the trimmed V and J ends, which lost 5 bases and 7 bases, there was a span of 23 bases. In DNA form, the CDR3 reads TGTGCCAGCAGTCCCCCGGCAGGATCATCCTTAGTTGGCTACACCTTC. This translates into CASSPPAGSSLVGYTF.

The chain is built from TRBV4-1 and TRBJ1-4, with 9 bases aligning to TRBD1. CDR3 length: 20 amino acids. CDR1 is MGHRA and CDR2 is YSYEKL in the germline V gene. Trimming removed 0 bases from V and 7 bases from J; junction bases left unmatched: 18. The DNA of the CDR3 is TGCGCCAGCAGCCAAGAGGATTTTGGGACAGGGTTTTCTGTGGGTGAAAAACTGTTTTTT. Protein sequence: CASSQEDFGTGFSVGEKLFF.

The chain has TRBV4-2 and TRBJ1-4; D is unresolved. V was trimmed by 0 bases and J by 7 bases, leaving 18 bases between them. Germline V gives CDR1 LGHNA, CDR2 YNFKEQ. The CDR3 extends over 17 amino acids. CDR3 in amino acids: CASSQDKATETSEKLFF. CDR3 bases: TGTGCCAGCAGCCAAGATAAGGCCACGGAGACGAGTGAAAAACTGTTTTTT.

The chain carries TRBV3-1 (or the pseudogene TRBV3-2) and TRBJ1-2; D is ambiguous. CDR1 and CDR2 (germline): LGHDT, YNNKEL (reference sequence). The CDR3 consists of 16 residues. With 0 bases removed from V and 1 base from J, the gap between germline ends came to 12 bases. The CDR3 region has the DNA TGTGCCAGCAGCCAAGATAGCGGGGTCCATAACTATGGCTACACCTTC. This encodes CASSQDSGVHNYGYTF.

This clone was detected only once. The rearrangement links TRBV27 to TRBJ2-5, with TRBD1 as a possible D gene (6 bases). Germline assignment: CDR1 MNHEY and CDR2 SMNVEV (reference sequence). V was clipped by 0 bases and J by 5 bases, with 16 bases between them. This CDR3 is built from 16 residues. The CDR3 protein is CASSLSGTTSRETQYF. CDR3 nucleotide sequence: TGTGCCAGCAGTTTATCAGGGACAACCAGTCGGGAGACCCAGTACTTC.

This clone was observed a single time. V usage is TRBV6-4 and J usage is TRBJ2-1; 8 bases match TRBD1. V was clipped by 5 bases and J by 7 bases; unmatched bases: 7. CDR1 and CDR2 from the germline V gene are MRHNA and SNTAGT. This CDR3 is 14 amino acids long. DNA of the CDR3: TGTGCCAGCAGTCCGACAGGGGAAAAGAATGAGCAGTTCTTC. Translated, it gives CASSPTGEKNEQFF.

V and J are TRBV6-5 and TRBJ1-1; D not certain. This CDR3 spans 16 amino acids. Trimming stripped 4 bases from V and 1 base from J, with 16 bases between. Germline CDR1 is MNHEY and CDR2 is SVGAGI. CDR3 coding DNA: TGTGCCAGCAGTTCCCCGGTCGCGCGCCGGAACACTGAAGCTTTCTTT. Its protein is CASSSPVARRNTEAFF.

The chain employs TRBV18 and TRBJ1-2; no reliable D call. This CDR3 region has 15 residues. Per the germline V gene, CDR1 is KGHSH and CDR2 is LQKENI. V was trimmed by 5 bases and J by 1 base, leaving 14 bases between them. CDR3: CASSTRPGRNYGYTF. In DNA form, the CDR3 reads TGTGCCAGCTCAACTAGACCAGGACGTAACTATGGCTACACCTTC.

The chain carries TRBV2 and TRBJ2-7; 8 bases line up with TRBD1. The CDR3 extends over 14 amino acids. The ends lost 8 bases at V and 7 bases at J; junction bases unmatched: 13. CDR1 SNHLY and CDR2 FYNNEI come from the germline V gene. This chain's CDR3 is CASAAGTGVGEQYF. The CDR3 DNA reads as TGTGCCAGCGCCGCCGGGACAGGAGTTGGGGAGCAGTACTTC.

The rearrangement joins TRBV11-2 to TRBJ2-3, with 7 bases identical to TRBD2. V trimming: 5 bases; J trimming: 0 bases; junction bases outside the gene matches: 11. The CDR3 covers 17 residues. Germline V CDR1 and CDR2: SGHAT, FQNNGV. The CDR3 nucleotides are TGTGCCAGCAGCCGGCTTGGATCTAGCGGTAGCACAGATACGCAGTATTTT. Amino acids: CASSRLGSSGSTDTQYF.